The sequence of this T cell receptor (beta chain) was determined in a study of OX40 agonist ivuxolimab in advanced cancers. Whole-study context: Patients were dosed with the agonistic anti-OX40 (CD134) antibody ivuxolimab. Mean age about 60 years, range about 23 to 80; approximately 80% male.

CDR3 length: 13 residues. V lost 6 bases, J lost 0 bases, and 8 bases lay in between. CDR1 is WNHNN, CDR2 SYGVQD, per germline (reference sequence). Profiled with immunoSEQ multiplex PCR; TCRdb holds only in-frame clones, not every one. This repertoire shows about 44,000 clones, 80% found once; its top ten account for about 9.4%. The specimen comprised CD4+ or CD8+ T cells sorted from blood, sampled in a trial of the OX40 agonist ivuxolimab. This TCR was recovered from an adult with an advanced solid tumor such as melanoma, head and neck, liver or kidney cancer. The chain recombines TRBV10-1 with TRBJ1-1, with D unresolved. This chain's CDR3 is CASRVELNTEAFF. The CDR3, as DNA: TGCGCCAGCAGAGTTGAACTGAACACTGAAGCTTTCTTT.